This T cell receptor (beta chain) comes out of a study of control samples from healthy donors and cancer patients. Here immunoSEQ multiplex PCR was the method, and the copy in TCRdb shows in-frame clones only, minus some. The repertoire holds almost 90,000 clones, with around nine tenths as singletons. The CDR3 extends over 17 amino acids. With 4 bases clipped from V and 4 bases from J, the junction kept 11 bases outside the gene matches. Germline lookup yields CDR1 SGHNT and CDR2 YYREEE (reference sequence). The chain couples TRBV5-4 to TRBJ1-2, with 12 bases identical to TRBD1. Sequencing used blood. The origin of this receptor is a man aged 25 to 40 in good health. As DNA, the CDR3 is TGTGCCAGCAGCCCGGGACAGGGGGCGATTCCCCCCTATGGCTACACCTTC. Translation gives CASSPGQGAIPPYGYTF.